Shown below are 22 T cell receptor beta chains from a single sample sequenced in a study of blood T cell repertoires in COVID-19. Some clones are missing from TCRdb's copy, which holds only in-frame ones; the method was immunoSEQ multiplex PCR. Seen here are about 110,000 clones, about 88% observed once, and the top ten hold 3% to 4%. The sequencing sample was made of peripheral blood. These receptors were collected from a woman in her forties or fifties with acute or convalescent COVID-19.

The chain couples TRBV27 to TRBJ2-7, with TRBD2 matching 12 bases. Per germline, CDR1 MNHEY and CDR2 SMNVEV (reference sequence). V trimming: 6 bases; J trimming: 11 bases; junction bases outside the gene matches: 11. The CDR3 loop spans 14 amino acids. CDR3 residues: CASRTTSGRWEEYF. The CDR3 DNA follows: TGTGCCAGCAGAACCACTAGCGGGAGGTGGGAGGAGTACTTC.

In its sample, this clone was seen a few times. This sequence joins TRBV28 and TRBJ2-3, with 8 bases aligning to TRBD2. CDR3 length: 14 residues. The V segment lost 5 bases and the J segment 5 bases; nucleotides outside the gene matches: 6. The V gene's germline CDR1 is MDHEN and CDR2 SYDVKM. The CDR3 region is CASSKAGDEDTQYF. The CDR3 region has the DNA TGTGCCAGCAGTAAAGCGGGAGACGAAGATACGCAGTATTTT.

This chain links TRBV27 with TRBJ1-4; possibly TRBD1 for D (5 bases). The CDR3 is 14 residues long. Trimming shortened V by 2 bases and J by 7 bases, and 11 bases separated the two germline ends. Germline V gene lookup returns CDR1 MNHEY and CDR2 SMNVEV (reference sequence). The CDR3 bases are TGTGCCAGCAGTTTAGGTAGGGGCGGTGAAAAACTGTTTTTT. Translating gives CASSLGRGGEKLFF.

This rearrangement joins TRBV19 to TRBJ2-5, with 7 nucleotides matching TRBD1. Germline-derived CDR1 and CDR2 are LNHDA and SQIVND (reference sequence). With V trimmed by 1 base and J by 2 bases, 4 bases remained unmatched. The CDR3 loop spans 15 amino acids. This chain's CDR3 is CASSIARDSQETQYF. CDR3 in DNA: TGTGCCAGTAGTATAGCCCGGGACAGTCAAGAGACCCAGTACTTC.

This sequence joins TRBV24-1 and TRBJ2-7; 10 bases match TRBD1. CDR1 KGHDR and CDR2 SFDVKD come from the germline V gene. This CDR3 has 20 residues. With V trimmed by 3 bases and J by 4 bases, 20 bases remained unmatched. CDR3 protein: CATSDRRRDRGTDPLYEQYF. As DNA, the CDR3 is TGTGCCACCAGTGATCGCCGAAGGGACAGGGGAACGGACCCTTTGTACGAGCAGTACTTC.

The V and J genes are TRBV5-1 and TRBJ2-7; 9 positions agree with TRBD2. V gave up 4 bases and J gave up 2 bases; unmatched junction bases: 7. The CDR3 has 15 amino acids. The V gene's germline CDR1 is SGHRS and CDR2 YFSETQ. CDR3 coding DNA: TGCGCCAGCAGCCCGACTAGCGGACGTGCCTACGAGCAGTACTTC. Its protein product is CASSPTSGRAYEQYF.

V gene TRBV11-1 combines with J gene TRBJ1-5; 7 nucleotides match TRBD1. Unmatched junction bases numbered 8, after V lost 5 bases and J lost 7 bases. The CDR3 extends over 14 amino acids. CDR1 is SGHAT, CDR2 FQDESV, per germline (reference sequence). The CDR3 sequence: CASSRTGPDQPQHF. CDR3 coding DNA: TGTGCCAGCAGCCGGACAGGCCCCGACCAGCCCCAGCATTTT.

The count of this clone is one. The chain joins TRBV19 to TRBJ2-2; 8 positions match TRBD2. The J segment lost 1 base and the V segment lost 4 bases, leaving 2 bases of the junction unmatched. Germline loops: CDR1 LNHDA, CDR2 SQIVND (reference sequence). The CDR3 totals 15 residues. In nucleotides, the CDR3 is TGTGCCAGTAGTACGGGAGGGATGAACACCGGGGAGCTGTTTTTT. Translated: CASSTGGMNTGELFF.

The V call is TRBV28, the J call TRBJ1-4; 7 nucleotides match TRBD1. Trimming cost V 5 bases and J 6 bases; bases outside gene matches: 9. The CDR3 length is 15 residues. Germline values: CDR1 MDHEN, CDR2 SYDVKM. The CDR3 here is CASSAPGTVYEKLFF. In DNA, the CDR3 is TGTGCCAGCAGTGCCCCCGGGACAGTATATGAAAAACTGTTTTTT.

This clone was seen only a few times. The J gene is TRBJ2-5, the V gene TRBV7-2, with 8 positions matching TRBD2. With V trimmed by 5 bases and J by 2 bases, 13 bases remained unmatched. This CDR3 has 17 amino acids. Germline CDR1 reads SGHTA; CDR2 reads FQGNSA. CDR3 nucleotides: TGTGCCAGCAGCCCTTGGGGCAGCGGGGGCCCTCAAGAGACCCAGTACTTC. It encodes CASSPWGSGGPQETQYF.

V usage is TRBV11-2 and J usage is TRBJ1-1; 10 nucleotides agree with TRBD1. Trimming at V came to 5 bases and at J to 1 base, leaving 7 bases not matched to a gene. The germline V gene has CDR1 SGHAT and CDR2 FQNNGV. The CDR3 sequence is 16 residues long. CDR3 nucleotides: TGTGCCAGCAGCCCAACCAGGACAGGGGGGAACACTGAAGCTTTCTTT. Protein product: CASSPTRTGGNTEAFF. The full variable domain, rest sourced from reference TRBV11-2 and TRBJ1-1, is EAGVAQSPRYKIIEKRQSVAFWCNPISGHATLYWYQQILGQGPKLLIQFQNNGVVDDSQLPKDRFSAERLKGVDSTLKIQPAKLEDSAVYLCASSPTRTGGNTEAFFGQGTRLTVV.

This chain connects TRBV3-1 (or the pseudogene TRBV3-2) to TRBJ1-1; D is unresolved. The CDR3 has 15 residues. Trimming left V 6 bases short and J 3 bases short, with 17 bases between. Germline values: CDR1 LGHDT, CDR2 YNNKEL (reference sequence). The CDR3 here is CASRLRPNADTEAFF. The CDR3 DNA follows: TGTGCCAGCAGACTTAGACCAAATGCGGACACTGAAGCTTTCTTT.

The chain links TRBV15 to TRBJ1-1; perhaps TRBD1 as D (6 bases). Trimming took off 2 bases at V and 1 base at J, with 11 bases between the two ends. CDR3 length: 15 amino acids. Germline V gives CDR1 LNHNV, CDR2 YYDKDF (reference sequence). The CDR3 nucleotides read TGTGCCACCAGCAGATTTACAGGGACGAACACTGAAGCTTTCTTT. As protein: CATSRFTGTNTEAFF. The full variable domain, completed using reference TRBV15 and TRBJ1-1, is DAMVIQNPRYQVTQFGKPVTLSCSQTLNHNVMYWYQQKSSQAPKLLFHYYDKDFNNEADTPDNFQSRRPNTSFCFLDIRSPGLGDTAMYLCATSRFTGTNTEAFFGQGTRLTVV.

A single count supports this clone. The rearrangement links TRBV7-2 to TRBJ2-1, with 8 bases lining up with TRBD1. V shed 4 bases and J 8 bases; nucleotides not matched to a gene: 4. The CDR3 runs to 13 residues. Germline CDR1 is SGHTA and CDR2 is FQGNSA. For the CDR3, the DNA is TGTGCCAGCAGCTACAGGGGGTTCGATGAGCAGTTCTTC. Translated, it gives CASSYRGFDEQFF.

This chain's CDR3 is CASSQRDRGYEQYF. CDR3 sequence (DNA): TGTGCCAGCAGCCAGAGGGACAGGGGCTACGAGCAGTACTTC. The rearrangement joins TRBV3-1 (or the pseudogene TRBV3-2) to TRBJ2-7; 10 bases agree with TRBD1. J lost 3 bases, V lost 3 bases, and 2 bases had no gene match. The CDR3 extends over 14 amino acids. The germline V gene has CDR1 LGHDT and CDR2 YNNKEL (reference sequence).

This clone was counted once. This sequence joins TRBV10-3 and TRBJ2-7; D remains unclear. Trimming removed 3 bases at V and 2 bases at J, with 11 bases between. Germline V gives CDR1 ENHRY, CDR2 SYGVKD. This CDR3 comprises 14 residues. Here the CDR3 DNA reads TGTGCCATCAGTGATCCCGACACCGCCTACGAGCAGTACTTC. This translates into CAISDPDTAYEQYF.

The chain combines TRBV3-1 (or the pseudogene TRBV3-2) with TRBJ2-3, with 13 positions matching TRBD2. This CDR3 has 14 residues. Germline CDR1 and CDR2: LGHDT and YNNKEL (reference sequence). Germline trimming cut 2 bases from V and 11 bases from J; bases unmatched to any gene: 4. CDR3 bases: TGTGCCAGCAGCCAAATGGGACTAGCGGGGATGCAGTATTTT. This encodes CASSQMGLAGMQYF.

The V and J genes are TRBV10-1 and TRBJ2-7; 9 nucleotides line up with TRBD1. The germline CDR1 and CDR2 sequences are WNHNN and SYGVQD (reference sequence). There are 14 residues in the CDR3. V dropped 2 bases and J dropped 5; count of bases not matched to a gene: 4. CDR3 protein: CASSELTGGHEQYF. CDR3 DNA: TGCGCCAGCAGTGAGCTTACAGGGGGCCACGAGCAGTACTTC.

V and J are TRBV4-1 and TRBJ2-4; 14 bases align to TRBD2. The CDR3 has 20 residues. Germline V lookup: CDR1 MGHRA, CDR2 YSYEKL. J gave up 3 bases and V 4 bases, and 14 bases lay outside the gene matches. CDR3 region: CASSLPETSGRGLSKNIQYF. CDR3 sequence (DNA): TGCGCCAGCAGCCTCCCGGAGACTAGCGGGAGGGGGCTTAGCAAAAACATTCAGTACTTC.

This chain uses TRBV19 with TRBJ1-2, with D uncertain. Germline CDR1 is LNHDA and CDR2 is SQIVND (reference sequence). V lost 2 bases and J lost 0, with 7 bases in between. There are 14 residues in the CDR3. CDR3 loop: CASSIILANYGYTF. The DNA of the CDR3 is TGTGCCAGTAGTATAATCCTAGCTAACTATGGCTACACCTTC.

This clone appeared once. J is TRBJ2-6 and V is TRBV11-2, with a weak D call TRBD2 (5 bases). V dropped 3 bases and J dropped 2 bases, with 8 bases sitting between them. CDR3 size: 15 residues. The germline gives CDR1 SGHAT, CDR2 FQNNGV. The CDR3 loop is CASSLTRAGANVLTF. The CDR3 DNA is TGTGCCAGCAGCTTGACGAGGGCTGGGGCCAACGTCCTGACTTTC.

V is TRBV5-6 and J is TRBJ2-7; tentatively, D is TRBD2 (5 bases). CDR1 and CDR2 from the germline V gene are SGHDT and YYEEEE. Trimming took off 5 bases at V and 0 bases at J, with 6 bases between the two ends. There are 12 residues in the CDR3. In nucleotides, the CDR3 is TGTGCCAGCAGTCGGGACTCCTACGAGCAGTACTTC. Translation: CASSRDSYEQYF.